This TCR beta chain was documented in a study of molecular identifiers for immune sequencing clone quantification. TCRdb re-derived calls from the PCR reads in MiXCR, one entry per CDR3 protein. The sample has 250,000 to 400,000 distinct CDR3 sequences; 20% to 25% are singletons. This clonotype was observed a few times. Germline CDR1 is MGHRA and CDR2 is YSYEKL. V dropped 1 base and J dropped 2; count of bases not matched to a gene: 5. The CDR3 has 15 amino acids. Material: naive CD8+ T cells from blood, with Jurkat cell RNA spiked in. Documented subset: FACS-sorted CD8+CD4-CCR7+CD45RA+ naive T cells. The chain employs TRBV4-1 and TRBJ2-7; 7 bases match TRBD1. This clonotype was sampled from a human donor in good health. Some libraries in this study had Jurkat cell RNA spiked in. CDR3 protein: CASSQGGQRTYEQYF. The DNA for the CDR3 is TGCGCCAGCAGCCAAGGGGGACAGAGGACCTACGAGCAGTACTTC.